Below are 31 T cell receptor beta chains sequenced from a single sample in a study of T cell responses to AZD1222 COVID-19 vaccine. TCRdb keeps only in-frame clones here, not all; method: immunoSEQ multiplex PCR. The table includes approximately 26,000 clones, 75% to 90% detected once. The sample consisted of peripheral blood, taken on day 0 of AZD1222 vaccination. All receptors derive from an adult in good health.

The CDR3 sequence is CASSLGDSPLHF. The CDR3 DNA follows: TGTGCCAGCAGCTTAGGGGATTCACCCCTCCACTTT. V is TRBV7-8 and J is TRBJ1-6; D gene ambiguous. CDR3 length equals 12 residues. Per the germline V gene, CDR1 is SGHVS and CDR2 is FQNEAQ. The ends were cut back, 1 base at V and 8 bases at J, with 3 bases in the middle.

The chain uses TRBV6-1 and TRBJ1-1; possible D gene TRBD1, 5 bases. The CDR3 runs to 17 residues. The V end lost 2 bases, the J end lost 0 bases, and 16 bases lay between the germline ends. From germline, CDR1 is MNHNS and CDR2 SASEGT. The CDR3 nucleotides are TGTGCCAGCAGTGAACCCCCGGGACCGATGGTGAACACTGAAGCTTTCTTT. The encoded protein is CASSEPPGPMVNTEAFF.

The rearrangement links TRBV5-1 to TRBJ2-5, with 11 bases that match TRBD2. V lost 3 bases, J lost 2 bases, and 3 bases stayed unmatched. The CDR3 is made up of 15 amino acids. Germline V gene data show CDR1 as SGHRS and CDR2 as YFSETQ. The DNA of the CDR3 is TGCGCCAGCAGCTGGGGACTAGCGGATCAAGAGACCCAGTACTTC. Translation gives CASSWGLADQETQYF. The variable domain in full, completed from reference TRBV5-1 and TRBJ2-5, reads KAGVTQTPRYLIKTRGQQVTLSCSPISGHRSVSWYQQTPGQGLQFLFEYFSETQRNKGNFPGRFSGRQFSNSRSEMNVSTLELGDSALYLCASSWGLADQETQYFGPGTRLLVL.

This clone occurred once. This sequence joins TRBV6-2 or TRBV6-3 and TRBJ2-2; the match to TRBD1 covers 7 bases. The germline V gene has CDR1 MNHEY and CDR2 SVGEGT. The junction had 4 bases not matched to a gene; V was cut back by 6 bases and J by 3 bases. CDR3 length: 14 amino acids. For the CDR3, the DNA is TGTGCCAGCAGCCGGGACAGCTACACCGGGGAGCTGTTTTTT. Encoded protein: CASSRDSYTGELFF.

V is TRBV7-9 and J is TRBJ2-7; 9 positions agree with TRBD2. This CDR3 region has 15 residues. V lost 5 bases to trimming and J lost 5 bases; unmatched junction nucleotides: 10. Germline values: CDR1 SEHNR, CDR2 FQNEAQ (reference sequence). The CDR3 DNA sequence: TGTGCCAGCAGCCCCGCGGGGCTAGCGGGAAACGAGCAGTACTTC. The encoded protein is CASSPAGLAGNEQYF.

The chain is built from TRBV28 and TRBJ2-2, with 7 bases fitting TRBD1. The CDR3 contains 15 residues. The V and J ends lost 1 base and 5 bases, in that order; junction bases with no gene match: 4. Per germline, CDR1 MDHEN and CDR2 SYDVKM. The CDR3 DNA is TGTGCCAGCAGTTTATTTAAGGGGGCAACCGGGGAGCTGTTTTTT. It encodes CASSLFKGATGELFF.

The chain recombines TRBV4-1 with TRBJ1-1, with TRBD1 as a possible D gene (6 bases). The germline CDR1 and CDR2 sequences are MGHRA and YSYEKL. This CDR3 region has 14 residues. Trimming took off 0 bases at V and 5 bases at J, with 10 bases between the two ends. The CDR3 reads CASSQDRGQTEAFF. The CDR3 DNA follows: TGCGCCAGCAGCCAAGATCGGGGGCAGACTGAAGCTTTCTTT.

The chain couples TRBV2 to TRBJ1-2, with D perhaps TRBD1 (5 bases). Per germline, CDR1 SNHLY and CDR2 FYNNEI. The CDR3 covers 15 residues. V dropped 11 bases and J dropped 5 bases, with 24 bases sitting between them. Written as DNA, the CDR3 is TGTGCCCGCGGGGAGAATCCAGGGAGCCTTTATGGCTACACCTTC. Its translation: CARGENPGSLYGYTF.

The CDR3 DNA sequence: TGTGCCAGCAGGGCGAGCCTGAACACTGAAGCTTTCTTT. It specifies CASRASLNTEAFF. V is TRBV2 and J is TRBJ1-1; D is ambiguous. CDR3 length: 13 residues. With 6 bases removed from V and 0 bases from J, the gap between germline ends came to 8 bases. CDR1 SNHLY and CDR2 FYNNEI come from the germline V gene. Based on the CDR3 plus reference TRBV2 and TRBJ1-1, the full variable domain is EPEVTQTPSHQVTQMGQEVILRCVPISNHLYFYWYRQILGQKVEFLVSFYNNEISEKSEIFDDQFSVERPDGSNFTLKIRSTKLEDSAMYFCASRASLNTEAFFGQGTRLTVV.

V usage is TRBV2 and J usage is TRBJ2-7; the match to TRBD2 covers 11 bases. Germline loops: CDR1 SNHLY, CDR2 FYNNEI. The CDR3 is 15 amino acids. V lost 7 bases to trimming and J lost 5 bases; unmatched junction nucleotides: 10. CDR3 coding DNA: TGTGCCAGCACCGGACTAGCGGGTCTTCCTGACGAGCAGTACTTC. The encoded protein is CASTGLAGLPDEQYF.

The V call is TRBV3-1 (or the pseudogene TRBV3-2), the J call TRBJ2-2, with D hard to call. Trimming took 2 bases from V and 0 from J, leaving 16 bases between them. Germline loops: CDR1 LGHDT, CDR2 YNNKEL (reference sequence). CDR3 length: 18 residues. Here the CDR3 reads CASSQSDRPPSNTGELFF. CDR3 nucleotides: TGTGCCAGCAGCCAATCGGATCGGCCCCCTTCGAACACCGGGGAGCTGTTTTTT.

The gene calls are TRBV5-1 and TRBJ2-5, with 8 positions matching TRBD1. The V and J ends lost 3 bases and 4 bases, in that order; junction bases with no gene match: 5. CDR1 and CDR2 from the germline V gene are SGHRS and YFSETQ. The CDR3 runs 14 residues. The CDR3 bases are TGCGCCAGCAGCTCCGGGACAGGAGGAGAGACCCAGTACTTC. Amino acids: CASSSGTGGETQYF.

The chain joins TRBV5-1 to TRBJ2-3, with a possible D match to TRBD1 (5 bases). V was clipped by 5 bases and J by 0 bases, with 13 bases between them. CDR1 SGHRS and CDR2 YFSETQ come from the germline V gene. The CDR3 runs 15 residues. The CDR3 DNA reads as TGCGCCAGCAGTATGGGGCCAGGGAGCACAGATACGCAGTATTTT. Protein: CASSMGPGSTDTQYF.

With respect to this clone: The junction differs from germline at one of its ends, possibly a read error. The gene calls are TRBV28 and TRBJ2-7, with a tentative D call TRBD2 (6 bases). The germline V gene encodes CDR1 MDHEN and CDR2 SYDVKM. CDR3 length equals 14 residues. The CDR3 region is CARSSPGLYYEQYF. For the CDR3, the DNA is TGTGCCCGCAGTTCGCCGGGACTGTACTACGAGCAGTACTTC.

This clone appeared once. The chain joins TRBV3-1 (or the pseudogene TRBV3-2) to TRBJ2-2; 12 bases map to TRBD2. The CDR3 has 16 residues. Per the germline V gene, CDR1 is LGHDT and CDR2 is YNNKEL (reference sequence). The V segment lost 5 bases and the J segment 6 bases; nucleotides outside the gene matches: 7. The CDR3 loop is CASSFLAGGVAGELFF. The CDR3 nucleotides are TGTGCCAGCAGCTTTCTAGCGGGAGGGGTAGCCGGGGAGCTGTTTTTT.

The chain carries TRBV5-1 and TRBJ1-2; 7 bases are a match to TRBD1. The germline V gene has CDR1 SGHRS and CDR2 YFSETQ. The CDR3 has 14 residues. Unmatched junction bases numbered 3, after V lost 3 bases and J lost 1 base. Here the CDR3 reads CASSSRQGNYGYTF. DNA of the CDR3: TGCGCCAGCAGCTCCCGACAGGGTAACTATGGCTACACCTTC.

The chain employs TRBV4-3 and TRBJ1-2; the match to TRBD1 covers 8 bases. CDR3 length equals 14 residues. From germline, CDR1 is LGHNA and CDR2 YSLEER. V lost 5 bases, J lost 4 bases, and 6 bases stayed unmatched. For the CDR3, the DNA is TGCGCCAGCAGCGGGCGGACAGGGCCCTATGGCTACACCTTC. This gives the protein CASSGRTGPYGYTF.

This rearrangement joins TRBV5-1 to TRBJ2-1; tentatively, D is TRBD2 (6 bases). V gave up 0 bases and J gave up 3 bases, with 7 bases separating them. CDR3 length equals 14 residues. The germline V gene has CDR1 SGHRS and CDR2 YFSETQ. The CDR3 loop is CASSLDGSYNEQFF. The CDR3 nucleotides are TGCGCCAGCAGCTTGGACGGGAGCTACAATGAGCAGTTCTTC.

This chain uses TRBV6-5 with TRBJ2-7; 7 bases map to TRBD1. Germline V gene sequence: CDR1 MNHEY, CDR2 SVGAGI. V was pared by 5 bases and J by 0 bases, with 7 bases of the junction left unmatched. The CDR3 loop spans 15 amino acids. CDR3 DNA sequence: TGTGCCAGCAGTAAGGACAGGCCCCACTCCTACGAGCAGTACTTC. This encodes CASSKDRPHSYEQYF.

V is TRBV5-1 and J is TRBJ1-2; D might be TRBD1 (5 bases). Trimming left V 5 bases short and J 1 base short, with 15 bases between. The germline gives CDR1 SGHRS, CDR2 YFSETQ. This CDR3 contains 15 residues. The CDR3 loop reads CASRETVGGNYGYTF. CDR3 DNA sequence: TGCGCCAGCAGGGAGACAGTCGGCGGTAACTATGGCTACACCTTC.

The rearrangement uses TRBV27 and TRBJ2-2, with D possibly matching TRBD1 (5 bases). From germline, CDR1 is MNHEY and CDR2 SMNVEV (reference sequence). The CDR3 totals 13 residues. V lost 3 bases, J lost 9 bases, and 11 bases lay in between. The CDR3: CASSFVGAWELFF. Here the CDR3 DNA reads TGTGCCAGCAGTTTTGTAGGGGCCTGGGAGCTGTTTTTT.

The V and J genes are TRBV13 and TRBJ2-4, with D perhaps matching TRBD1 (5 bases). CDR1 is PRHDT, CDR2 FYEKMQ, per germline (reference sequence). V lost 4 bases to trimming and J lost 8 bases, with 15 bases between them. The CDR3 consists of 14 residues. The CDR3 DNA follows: TGTGCCAGCAGCTCGACGGAAAAGGGGTACATTCAGTACTTC. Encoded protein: CASSSTEKGYIQYF.

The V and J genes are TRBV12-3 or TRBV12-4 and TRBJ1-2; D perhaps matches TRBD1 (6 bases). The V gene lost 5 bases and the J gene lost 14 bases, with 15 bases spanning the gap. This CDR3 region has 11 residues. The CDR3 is CASSVGGRATF. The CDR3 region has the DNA TGTGCCAGCAGTGTGGGGGGCCGCGCAACCTTC.

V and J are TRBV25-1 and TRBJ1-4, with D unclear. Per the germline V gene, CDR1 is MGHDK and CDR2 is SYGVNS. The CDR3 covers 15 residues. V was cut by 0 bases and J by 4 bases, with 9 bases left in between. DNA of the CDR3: TGTGCCAGCAGTGAATATCACCCGATTAATGAAAAACTGTTTTTT. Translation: CASSEYHPINEKLFF. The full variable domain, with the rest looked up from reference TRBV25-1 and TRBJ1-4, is EADIYQTPRYLVIGTGKKITLECSQTMGHDKMYWYQQDPGMELHLIHYSYGVNSTEKGDLSSESTVSRIRTEHFPLTLESARPSHTSQYLCASSEYHPINEKLFFGSGTQLSVL.

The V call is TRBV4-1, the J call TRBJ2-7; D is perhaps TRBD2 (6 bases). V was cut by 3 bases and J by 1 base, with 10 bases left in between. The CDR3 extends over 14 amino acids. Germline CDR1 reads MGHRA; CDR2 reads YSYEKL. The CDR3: CASSQGLISYEQYF. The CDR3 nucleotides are TGCGCCAGCAGCCAGGGACTGATATCCTACGAGCAGTACTTC.

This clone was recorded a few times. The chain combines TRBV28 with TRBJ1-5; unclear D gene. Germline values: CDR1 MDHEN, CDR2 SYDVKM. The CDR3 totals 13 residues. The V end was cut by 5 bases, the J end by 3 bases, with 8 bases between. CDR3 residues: CASSDGYNQPQHF. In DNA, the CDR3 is TGTGCCAGCAGTGACGGCTACAATCAGCCCCAGCATTTT.

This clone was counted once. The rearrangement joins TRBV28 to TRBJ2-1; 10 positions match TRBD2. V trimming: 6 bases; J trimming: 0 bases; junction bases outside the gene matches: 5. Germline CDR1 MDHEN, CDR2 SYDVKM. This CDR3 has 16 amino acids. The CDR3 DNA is TGTGCCAGCAGCTTTAGCGGGAGGAGCTCCTACAATGAGCAGTTCTTC. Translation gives CASSFSGRSSYNEQFF.

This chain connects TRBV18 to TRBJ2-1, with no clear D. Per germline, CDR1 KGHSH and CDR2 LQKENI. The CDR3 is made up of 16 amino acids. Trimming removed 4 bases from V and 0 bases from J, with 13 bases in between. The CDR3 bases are TGTGCCAGCTCACACTACACCCCGAGCTCCTACAATGAGCAGTTCTTC. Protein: CASSHYTPSSYNEQFF.

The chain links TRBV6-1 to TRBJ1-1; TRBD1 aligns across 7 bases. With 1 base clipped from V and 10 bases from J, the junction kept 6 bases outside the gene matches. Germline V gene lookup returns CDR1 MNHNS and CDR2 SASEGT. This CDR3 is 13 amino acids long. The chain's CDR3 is CASSEVRGDRAFF. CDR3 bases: TGTGCCAGCAGTGAAGTCAGGGGGGATCGAGCTTTCTTT.

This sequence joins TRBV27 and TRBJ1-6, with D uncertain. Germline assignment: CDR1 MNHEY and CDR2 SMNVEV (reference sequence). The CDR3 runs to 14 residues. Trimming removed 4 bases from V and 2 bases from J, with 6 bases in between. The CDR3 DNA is TGTGCCAGCAGTTCCACCCCCTATAATTCACCCCTCCACTTT. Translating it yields CASSSTPYNSPLHF.

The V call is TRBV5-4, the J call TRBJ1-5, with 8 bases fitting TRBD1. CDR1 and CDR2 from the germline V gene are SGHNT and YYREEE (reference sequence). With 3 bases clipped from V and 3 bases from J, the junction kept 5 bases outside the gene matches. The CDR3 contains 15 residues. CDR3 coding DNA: TGTGCCAGCAGCTCCGACAGGGGCCTCAATCAGCCCCAGCATTTT. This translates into CASSSDRGLNQPQHF. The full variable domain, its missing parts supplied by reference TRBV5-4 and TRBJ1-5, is ETGVTQSPTHLIKTRGQQVTLRCSSQSGHNTVSWYQQALGQGPQFIFQYYREEENGRGNFPPRFSGLQFPNYSSELNVNALELDDSALYLCASSSDRGLNQPQHFGDGTRLSIL.